This entry lists 19 T cell receptor beta chains sequenced from one sample in a study of T cells in Graves' hyperthyroidism and ophthalmopathy. TCR beta CDR3 sequences were amplified from RNA transcripts. When the TCR CDR3 underwent first-round RT-PCR, the HTBI primer set was used. TCRdb redid the calling of the multiplex PCR reads with MiXCR, one entry per CDR3 protein. This table has over 500,000 distinct CDR3 sequences, about 16% appearing once. Sequenced material: blood. The source is a woman aged 30 to 39 with Graves' ophthalmopathy.

This clonotype was observed at least ten times. The gene calls are TRBV11-2 and TRBJ2-7; possibly TRBD1 or TRBD2 for D (5 bases each). V dropped 2 bases and J dropped 7 bases, with 15 bases sitting between them. The CDR3 loop spans 14 amino acids. The germline gives CDR1 SGHAT, CDR2 FQNNGV. The CDR3 is CASSLWGTREEQYF. DNA for the CDR3: TGTGCCAGCAGCTTATGGGGGACCCGGGAAGAGCAGTACTTC.

This clonotype has a count of ten or more. The V call is TRBV12-3 or TRBV12-4, the J call TRBJ1-1; D perhaps matches TRBD1 (5 bases). CDR3 length equals 15 residues. V gave up 3 bases and J gave up 4 bases, with 15 bases separating them. The CDR3 DNA is TGTGCCAGCAGTTTCTTCGGGGGAACGAGCACTGAAGCTTTCTTT. Protein: CASSFFGGTSTEAFF.

The table lists this clonotype with a few counts. The V gene is TRBV4-2, the J gene TRBJ2-1; 12 nucleotides agree with TRBD2. J was trimmed by 2 bases and V by 1 base; bases with no gene match: 12. Germline CDR1 LGHNA, CDR2 YNFKEQ. The CDR3 totals 20 residues. The CDR3: CASSQATSGRNLGAYNEQFF. The CDR3 bases are TGTGCCAGCAGCCAAGCCACTAGCGGGAGGAATCTGGGGGCCTACAATGAGCAGTTCTTC.

This clonotype was picked up a small number of times. The rearrangement uses TRBV20-1 and TRBJ1-1; 7 positions match TRBD1. Germline lookup yields CDR1 DFQATT and CDR2 SNEGSKA (reference sequence). V trimming: 0 bases; J trimming: 6 bases; junction bases outside the gene matches: 10. The CDR3 covers 15 residues. CDR3 DNA: TGCAGTGCTAGAGATCCGGGACAGATGAGCGCTGAAGCTTTCTTT. Its translation: CSARDPGQMSAEAFF.

The chain recombines TRBV7-3 with TRBJ2-5, with 9 nucleotides matching TRBD2. CDR1 is SGHTA, CDR2 FQGTGA, per germline. Germline trimming cut 5 bases from V and 5 bases from J; bases unmatched to any gene: 9. The CDR3 spans 15 residues. CDR3 DNA: TGTGCCAGCAGCGAAGGTAGCGGGAGAGGTGAGACCCAGTACTTC. It encodes CASSEGSGRGETQYF. Supplemented by reference TRBV7-3 and TRBJ2-5, the full variable domain reads GAGVSQTPSNKVTEKGKYVELRCDPISGHTALYWYRQSLGQGPEFLIYFQGTGAADDSGLPNDRFFAVRPEGSVSTLKIQRTERGDSAVYLCASSEGSGRGETQYFGPGTRLLVL.

The genes are TRBV6-2 or TRBV6-3 and TRBJ2-3; 9 bases align to TRBD2. The trim removed 2 bases at V and 2 bases at J, leaving 2 bases unmatched. CDR3 size: 15 residues. Germline CDR1 and CDR2: MNHEY and SVGEGT. The CDR3 sequence: CASSYQREATDTQYF. The CDR3 coding sequence is TGTGCCAGCAGTTACCAGCGGGAGGCCACAGATACGCAGTATTTT.

This clonotype was observed a few times. The rearrangement links TRBV4-3 to TRBJ2-3; 10 positions match TRBD2. The CDR3 spans 17 residues. V gave up 4 bases and J gave up 5 bases; unmatched junction bases: 12. CDR1 is LGHNA, CDR2 YSLEER, per germline. This CDR3 is CASSRWTSGDQVDTQYF. Here the CDR3 DNA reads TGCGCCAGCAGCCGCTGGACTAGCGGAGATCAAGTAGATACGCAGTATTTT.

This clonotype was seen repeatedly, ten times or more. The rearrangement links TRBV28 to TRBJ1-4; D remains unclear. This CDR3 spans 16 amino acids. V was clipped by 1 base and J by 4 bases, with 13 bases between them. Per germline, CDR1 MDHEN and CDR2 SYDVKM. The CDR3, as DNA: TGTGCCAGCAGTTTATCATCGGACGGGTATAATGAAAAACTGTTTTTT. It specifies CASSLSSDGYNEKLFF.

The chain has TRBV18 and TRBJ2-1, with 10 bases identical to TRBD2. Germline CDR1 is KGHSH and CDR2 is LQKENI. With V trimmed by 4 bases and J by 4 bases, 10 bases remained unmatched. The CDR3 runs 17 residues. The CDR3 DNA follows: TGTGCCAGCTCACTACTCCCGGGACTAGCGAGTTACAATGAGCAGTTCTTC. It translates to CASSLLPGLASYNEQFF. Using reference TRBV18 and TRBJ2-1 for the parts outside the CDR3, the full variable domain is NAGVMQNPRHLVRRRGQEARLRCSPMKGHSHVYWYRQLPEEGLKFMVYLQKENIIDESGMPKERFSAEFPKEGPSILRIQQVVRGDSAAYFCASSLLPGLASYNEQFFGPGTRLTVL.

The J gene is TRBJ1-5, the V gene TRBV5-1; 9 bases match TRBD1. CDR1 is SGHRS and CDR2 is YFSETQ in the germline V gene. This CDR3 contains 17 residues. The ends lost 2 bases at V and 2 bases at J; junction bases unmatched: 8. CDR3 amino acids: CASSFPGQGLGNQPQHF. The CDR3 DNA reads as TGCGCCAGCAGCTTTCCCGGACAGGGGTTAGGCAATCAGCCCCAGCATTTT. The entire variable domain, with the rest obtained from reference TRBV5-1 and TRBJ1-5, is as follows: KAGVTQTPRYLIKTRGQQVTLSCSPISGHRSVSWYQQTPGQGLQFLFEYFSETQRNKGNFPGRFSGRQFSNSRSEMNVSTLELGDSALYLCASSFPGQGLGNQPQHFGDGTRLSIL.

This clonotype was counted at least ten times. V is TRBV20-1 and J is TRBJ2-3; D remains unclear. CDR3 length: 13 amino acids. Germline V CDR1 and CDR2: DFQATT, SNEGSKA (reference sequence). V dropped 7 bases and J dropped 1 base, with 12 bases sitting between them. The CDR3 nucleotides read TGCAGTGTTTATGGAGAGGGCACAGATACGCAGTATTTT. Its translation: CSVYGEGTDTQYF.

This clonotype appeared many times. At one of its ends the junction is not consistent with the germline gene, which may arise from a read error. The chain is built from TRBV20-1 and TRBJ1-1, with a weak D call TRBD1 (5 bases). Germline V gene lookup returns CDR1 DFQATT and CDR2 SNEGSKA (reference sequence). This CDR3 spans 15 amino acids. CDR3 amino acids: CSASGRGLGNTEAFF. As DNA, the CDR3 is TGCAGCGCTAGTGGTAGGGGTTTAGGGAACACTGAAGCTTTCTTT.

The chain links TRBV4-1 to TRBJ1-2, with TRBD1 matching over 9 bases. This CDR3 contains 14 residues. V lost 4 bases, J lost 2 bases, and 2 bases stayed unmatched. CDR1 is MGHRA and CDR2 is YSYEKL in the germline V gene. CDR3 in amino acids: CASSRGQGNYGYTF. The CDR3 nucleotides read TGCGCCAGCAGCCGTGGACAGGGGAACTATGGCTACACCTTC.

This clonotype was observed a few times. V usage is TRBV30 and J usage is TRBJ2-1, with a possible D match to TRBD2 (6 bases). CDR3 length equals 15 residues. Germline CDR1 is GTSNPN and CDR2 is SVGIG (reference sequence). CDR3 DNA sequence: TGTGCTCTGACGGGAGAAATGATGTCCTACAATGAGCAGTTCTTC. Amino acids: CALTGEMMSYNEQFF.

The CDR3 DNA sequence: TGTGCCAGCAGTTACCCTGTCGGCGAGCAGTACTTC. Protein sequence: CASSYPVGEQYF. The genes are TRBV6-5 and TRBJ2-7; no clear D gene. The V and J ends lost 2 bases and 6 bases respectively, with 8 bases between them. Germline lookup yields CDR1 MNHEY and CDR2 SVGAGI. The CDR3 is 12 residues long.

This rearrangement joins TRBV9 to TRBJ2-6; 10 nucleotides align to TRBD2. CDR1 SGDLS and CDR2 YYNGEE come from the germline V gene. V shed 4 bases, J shed 0 bases, and the junction held 10 bases outside the gene matches. The CDR3 totals 19 residues. DNA of the CDR3: TGTGCCAGCAGCTGGCAGCGGGAGGGCTTTAGCTCTGGGGCCAACGTCCTGACTTTC. This codes for CASSWQREGFSSGANVLTF.

This chain uses TRBV27 with TRBJ1-2; 7 bases are shared with TRBD1. The V gene end was trimmed by 8 bases and the J gene end by 3 bases; junction bases not matched to a gene: 6. This CDR3 is built from 13 residues. CDR1 is MNHEY, CDR2 SMNVEV, per germline (reference sequence). The CDR3 protein is CASGPDRDYGYTF. In DNA form, the CDR3 reads TGTGCCAGCGGCCCTGACAGGGACTATGGCTACACCTTC.

This clonotype was seen more than once but under ten times. This sequence joins TRBV7-8 and TRBJ2-2; 7 positions match TRBD2. Germline loops: CDR1 SGHVS, CDR2 FQNEAQ. V shed 5 bases and J 0 bases; nucleotides not matched to a gene: 6. The CDR3 is made up of 16 amino acids. The CDR3 coding sequence is TGTGCCAGCAGCCCTGCTAGCGGAGCGAACACCGGGGAGCTGTTTTTT. Translated: CASSPASGANTGELFF.

The V gene is TRBV14, the J gene TRBJ2-1; 10 bases are a match to TRBD2. In germline, CDR1 is SGHDN, CDR2 FVKESK. Trimming at V came to 4 bases and at J to 4 bases, leaving 13 bases not matched to a gene. This CDR3 spans 18 amino acids. This CDR3 is CASSLIRRTSGGYNEQFF. CDR3 bases: TGTGCCAGCAGCCTGATCCGACGGACTAGCGGAGGGTACAATGAGCAGTTCTTC.